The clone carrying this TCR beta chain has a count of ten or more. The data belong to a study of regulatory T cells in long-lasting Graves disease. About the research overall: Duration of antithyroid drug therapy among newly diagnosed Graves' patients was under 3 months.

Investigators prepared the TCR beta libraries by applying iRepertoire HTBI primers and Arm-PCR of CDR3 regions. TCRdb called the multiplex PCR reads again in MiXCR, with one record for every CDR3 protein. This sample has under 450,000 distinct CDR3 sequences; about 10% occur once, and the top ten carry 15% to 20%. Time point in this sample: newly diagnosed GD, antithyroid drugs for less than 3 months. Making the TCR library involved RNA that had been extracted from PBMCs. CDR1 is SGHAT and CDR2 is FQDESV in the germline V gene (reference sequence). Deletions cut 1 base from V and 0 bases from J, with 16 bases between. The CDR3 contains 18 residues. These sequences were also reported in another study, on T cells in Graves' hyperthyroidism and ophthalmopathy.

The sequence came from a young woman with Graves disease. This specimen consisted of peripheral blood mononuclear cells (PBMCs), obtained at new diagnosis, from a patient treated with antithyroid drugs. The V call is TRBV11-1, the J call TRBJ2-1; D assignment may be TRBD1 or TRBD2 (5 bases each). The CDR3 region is CASSLGGRRQDSYNEQFF. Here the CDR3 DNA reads TGTGCCAGCAGCTTAGGGGGCCGGAGGCAGGACTCCTACAATGAGCAGTTCTTC.